This T cell receptor (beta chain) was recovered during a study of control samples from healthy donors and cancer patients. The method was immunoSEQ multiplex PCR; TCRdb's version includes in-frame clones alone and lacks a portion of them. The sample includes about 95,000 clones, about 85% of them seen just once. Sequenced input: blood. The TCR originated in a man aged 30-40 years in good health.

CDR3 sequence (DNA): TGCGCCAGCAGCTTGGGAACAGGGGCAGATACGCAGTATTTT. This encodes CASSLGTGADTQYF. V usage is TRBV5-1 and J usage is TRBJ2-3, with 7 bases matching TRBD1. The germline gives CDR1 SGHRS, CDR2 YFSETQ. The CDR3 loop spans 14 amino acids. Trimming took 0 bases from V and 4 from J; bases not matched to a gene: 2. Complete variable domain (other parts from reference TRBV5-1 and TRBJ2-3): KAGVTQTPRYLIKTRGQQVTLSCSPISGHRSVSWYQQTPGQGLQFLFEYFSETQRNKGNFPGRFSGRQFSNSRSEMNVSTLELGDSALYLCASSLGTGADTQYFGPGTRLTVL.